Below are 30 T cell receptor beta chains sequenced from a single sample in a study of cytomegalovirus exposure and HLA in healthy donors. PCR used 60 Vbeta primers and 13 Jbeta primers. Clones were read by immunoSEQ multiplex PCR, and TCRdb kept only the in-frame ones, dropping some. The sample carries about 180,000 clones, about 80% recorded once. Sequencing was performed on PBMCs. These TCRs come from a woman in her twenties or thirties in good health and CMV-seronegative.

J is TRBJ1-5 and V is TRBV19, with a possible D match to TRBD1 (5 bases). Trimming pared 7 bases from V and 3 bases from J, leaving 19 bases between. The CDR3 is 16 residues long. Germline-derived CDR1 and CDR2 are LNHDA and SQIVND (reference sequence). CDR3 nucleotides: TGTGCCAGTACCAAGAGTCGGGGGTCCGCCAATCAGCCCCAGCATTTT. Translated: CASTKSRGSANQPQHF.

The V gene is TRBV7-9, the J gene TRBJ1-1, with D possibly being TRBD1 (6 bases). Germline loops: CDR1 SEHNR, CDR2 FQNEAQ (reference sequence). This CDR3 is built from 15 residues. V lost 3 bases, J lost 1 base, and 12 bases lay in between. CDR3 protein: CASSFGDTSNTEAFF. The DNA for the CDR3 is TGTGCCAGCAGCTTCGGGGACACCTCGAACACTGAAGCTTTCTTT. Full variable domain (missing parts from reference TRBV7-9 and TRBJ1-1): DTGVSQNPRHKITKRGQNVTFRCDPISEHNRLYWYRQTLGQGPEFLTYFQNEAQLEKSRLLSDRFSAERPKGSFSTLEIQRTEQGDSAMYLCASSFGDTSNTEAFFGQGTRLTVV.

This clone has only a few counts. The chain carries TRBV29-1 and TRBJ2-5, with D perhaps matching TRBD2 (5 bases). The CDR3 has 12 residues. In germline, CDR1 is SQVTM, CDR2 ANQGSEA. V gave up 4 bases and J gave up 1 base, with 7 bases separating them. In nucleotides, the CDR3 is TGCAGCGTTGTTGGAGGCCAAGAGACCCAGTACTTC. Its translation: CSVVGGQETQYF.

The rearrangement uses TRBV27 and TRBJ2-1, with TRBD1 identical over 9 bases. The CDR3 is made up of 14 amino acids. Trimming at V came to 3 bases and at J to 3 bases, leaving 0 bases not matched to a gene. CDR1 and CDR2 (germline): MNHEY, SMNVEV (reference sequence). The CDR3 nucleotides read TGTGCCAGCAGTTTGACAGGGGGCTACAATGAGCAGTTCTTC. It specifies CASSLTGGYNEQFF.

V usage is TRBV29-1 and J usage is TRBJ1-2; D possibly corresponds to TRBD1 (6 bases). V was pared by 7 bases and J by 3 bases, with 12 bases between. Germline V gene lookup returns CDR1 SQVTM and CDR2 ANQGSEA. This CDR3 is 12 amino acids long. This chain's CDR3 is CSAGEGDYGYTF. The CDR3 DNA is TGCAGCGCCGGAGAGGGGGACTATGGCTACACCTTC.

The rearrangement uses TRBV7-6 and TRBJ2-1, with 7 positions matching TRBD1. This CDR3 spans 13 amino acids. Germline lookup yields CDR1 SGHVS and CDR2 FNYEAQ. The J segment lost 8 bases and the V segment lost 3 bases, leaving 4 bases of the junction unmatched. CDR3 protein: CASSLTGSDEQFF. The CDR3 DNA sequence: TGTGCCAGCAGCTTGACAGGGAGCGATGAGCAGTTCTTC.

The chain links TRBV27 to TRBJ2-7, with D perhaps TRBD2 (6 bases). CDR1 is MNHEY, CDR2 SMNVEV, per germline (reference sequence). Trimming cost V 6 bases and J 2 bases, with 29 bases left between them. This CDR3 contains 19 residues. This CDR3 reads CASSPPVGRETGGAYEQYF. For the CDR3, the DNA is TGTGCCAGCAGCCCTCCGGTTGGCAGGGAAACAGGAGGGGCCTACGAGCAGTACTTC.

The chain recombines TRBV7-9 with TRBJ1-1; D might be TRBD1 (5 bases). CDR1 is SEHNR, CDR2 FQNEAQ, per germline (reference sequence). With 3 bases removed from V and 5 bases from J, the gap between germline ends came to 16 bases. This CDR3 comprises 15 residues. For the CDR3, the DNA is TGTGCCAGCAGCTTTTTGGGGGGGGGAGGGACTGAAGCTTTCTTT. As protein: CASSFLGGGGTEAFF.

The genes are TRBV4-2 and TRBJ2-1; D is undetermined. Per germline, CDR1 LGHNA and CDR2 YNFKEQ. CDR3 size: 13 residues. V was cut by 2 bases and J by 8 bases, with 10 bases left in between. CDR3 loop: CASSQFLADEQFF. The DNA of the CDR3 is TGTGCCAGCAGCCAATTTCTGGCGGATGAGCAGTTCTTC.

The chain links TRBV7-8 to TRBJ2-2, with D maybe TRBD1 (6 bases). V was clipped by 5 bases and J by 4 bases, with 14 bases between them. Germline V gives CDR1 SGHVS, CDR2 FQNEAQ. The CDR3 runs 15 residues. CDR3 nucleotides: TGTGCCAGCAGCCGTTACACAGGGACCACCGGGGAGCTGTTTTTT. Encoded protein: CASSRYTGTTGELFF.

This chain links TRBV19 with TRBJ1-5; TRBD1 aligns across 9 bases. The CDR3 covers 15 residues. Germline trimming cut 1 base from V and 5 bases from J; bases unmatched to any gene: 3. Per germline, CDR1 LNHDA and CDR2 SQIVND (reference sequence). The DNA of the CDR3 is TGTGCCAGTAGTATAGTCGGACAGGGGCATCAGCCCCAGCATTTT. It translates to CASSIVGQGHQPQHF.

The J gene is TRBJ1-5, the V gene TRBV10-3, with D uncertain. Germline-derived CDR1 and CDR2 are ENHRY and SYGVKD. Trimming took 6 bases from V and 4 from J, leaving 10 bases between them. The CDR3 has 13 residues. CDR3 sequence: CAIRTGSNQPQHF. The CDR3 coding sequence is TGTGCCATCAGGACGGGGTCTAATCAGCCCCAGCATTTT.

About this clone itself: A junction end diverges from the germline sequence, so it may reflect a read error. The chain employs TRBV7-9 and TRBJ1-1; D call uncertain. There are 13 residues in the CDR3. The germline gives CDR1 SEHNR, CDR2 FQNEAQ (reference sequence). The CDR3 region is CANSLGVNTEAFF. Here the CDR3 DNA reads TGTGCCAACAGCTTAGGAGTGAACACTGAAGCTTTCTTT.

The CDR3: CASRNIGTGAYEQYF. In nucleotides, the CDR3 is TGCGCCAGCAGAAACATCGGGACAGGCGCCTACGAGCAGTACTTC. V and J are TRBV23-1 and TRBJ2-7; 8 nucleotides agree with TRBD1. TRBV23-1 is an open reading frame, and its role is uncertain. This CDR3 is 15 amino acids long. V gave up 6 bases and J gave up 2 bases; unmatched junction bases: 9.

The V call is TRBV11-3, the J call TRBJ1-1; 7 nucleotides match TRBD1. V trimming: 5 bases; J trimming: 1 base; junction bases outside the gene matches: 7. CDR3 length: 15 residues. Germline V gene data show CDR1 as SGHNT and CDR2 as YENEEA. The CDR3 is CASSPQGDSNTEAFF. The DNA of the CDR3 is TGTGCCAGCAGCCCCCAGGGGGATTCGAACACTGAAGCTTTCTTT.

The CDR3 DNA follows: TGTGCCAGCGAAGACAGGGGAACTAATGAAAAACTGTTTTTT. Encoded protein: CASEDRGTNEKLFF. The gene calls are TRBV2 and TRBJ1-4, with 8 positions matching TRBD1. This CDR3 contains 14 residues. With 8 bases clipped from V and 1 base from J, the junction kept 3 bases outside the gene matches. The V gene's germline CDR1 is SNHLY and CDR2 FYNNEI.

This clone has just a few counts. V usage is TRBV10-3 and J usage is TRBJ2-7; 9 nucleotides match TRBD1. The CDR3 totals 12 residues. Germline CDR1 is ENHRY and CDR2 is SYGVKD. The V and J ends lost 4 bases and 5 bases, in that order; junction bases with no gene match: 0. The CDR3 is CAISGTGDEQYF. The CDR3 bases are TGTGCCATCAGTGGGACAGGGGACGAGCAGTACTTC.

The chain carries TRBV9 and TRBJ2-5; tentative D call: TRBD2 (6 bases). Germline CDR1 SGDLS, CDR2 YYNGEE. The CDR3 runs 14 residues. The V end lost 3 bases, the J end lost 2 bases, and 11 bases lay between the germline ends. The CDR3 nucleotides are TGTGCCAGCAGCGAGGGACTGGGTCAAGAGACCCAGTACTTC. It yields the protein CASSEGLGQETQYF. Together with reference TRBV9 and TRBJ2-5, the CDR3 gives the full variable domain: DSGVTQTPKHLITATGQRVTLRCSPRSGDLSVYWYQQSLDQGLQFLIQYYNGEERAKGNILERFSAQQFPDLHSELNLSSLELGDSALYFCASSEGLGQETQYFGPGTRLLVL.

The genes are TRBV10-1 and TRBJ2-5, with D perhaps TRBD1 (7 bases). Deletions cut 1 base from V and 10 bases from J, with 19 bases between. CDR3 size: 15 residues. Germline-derived CDR1 and CDR2 are WNHNN and SYGVQD (reference sequence). The CDR3 nucleotides read TGCGCCAGCAGTGAGTTGGAGGGGGCCAACGAGGACCAGTACTTC. It translates to CASSELEGANEDQYF.

This clone was counted once. The J gene is TRBJ1-1, the V gene TRBV28; D uncertain. Germline CDR1 reads MDHEN; CDR2 reads SYDVKM. The V and J ends lost 6 bases and 1 base respectively, with 15 bases between them. This CDR3 is built from 15 residues. As DNA, the CDR3 is TGTGCCAGCAGCCCTCTTTCCCGACAGAACACTGAAGCTTTCTTT. Its protein product is CASSPLSRQNTEAFF.

This chain links TRBV7-8 with TRBJ1-1; D may be TRBD1 (6 bases). V gave up 1 base and J gave up 5 bases, with 14 bases separating them. Germline V gene data show CDR1 as SGHVS and CDR2 as FQNEAQ. The CDR3 extends over 15 amino acids. The CDR3 nucleotides read TGTGCCAGCAGCTTAGACGGGGGGCGCCGAACTGAAGCTTTCTTT. This gives the protein CASSLDGGRRTEAFF.

The genes are TRBV10-3 and TRBJ2-5; 9 bases map to TRBD1. Germline V gene data show CDR1 as ENHRY and CDR2 as SYGVKD. V was clipped by 2 bases and J by 1 base; unmatched bases: 5. The CDR3 loop spans 16 amino acids. CDR3 region: CAISEIPGQGQETQYF. CDR3 sequence (DNA): TGTGCCATCAGTGAGATCCCGGGACAGGGCCAAGAGACCCAGTACTTC.

This clone was seen just once. V gene TRBV7-3 combines with J gene TRBJ2-7, with no clear D. CDR1 is SGHTA, CDR2 FQGTGA, per germline. The CDR3 is 13 residues long. V was pared by 2 bases and J by 5 bases, with 10 bases between. The CDR3 sequence: CASSLSVINEQYF. DNA for the CDR3: TGTGCCAGCAGCTTATCGGTTATCAACGAGCAGTACTTC.

CDR3 sequence reads: CASRVGQGPYEQYF. The CDR3 nucleotides are TGTGCCAGCAGGGTGGGACAGGGTCCCTACGAGCAGTACTTC. The chain employs TRBV5-4 and TRBJ2-7, with 9 bases lining up with TRBD1. V trimming: 5 bases; J trimming: 2 bases; junction bases outside the gene matches: 5. Germline CDR1 is SGHNT and CDR2 is YYREEE (reference sequence). This CDR3 has 14 amino acids.

The rearrangement links TRBV7-9 to TRBJ2-5; 9 bases map to TRBD1. CDR1 is SEHNR, CDR2 FQNEAQ, per germline (reference sequence). The CDR3 totals 15 residues. V was pared by 4 bases and J by 5 bases, with 8 bases of the junction left unmatched. The CDR3 DNA reads TGTGCCAGCAGCTCAGCACAGGGGGCTCGGGAGACCCAGTACTTC. This encodes CASSSAQGARETQYF.

The chain carries TRBV13 and TRBJ1-6; 7 bases fit TRBD1. The germline gives CDR1 PRHDT, CDR2 FYEKMQ (reference sequence). V gave up 3 bases and J gave up 9 bases; unmatched junction bases: 8. There are 15 residues in the CDR3. CDR3 amino acids: CASSFTGAEGSPLHF. CDR3 coding DNA: TGTGCCAGCAGCTTTACAGGGGCCGAGGGTTCACCCCTCCACTTT.

The chain uses TRBV11-2 and TRBJ1-6; the match to TRBD1 covers 9 bases. Germline trimming cut 2 bases from V and 7 bases from J; bases unmatched to any gene: 3. The CDR3 has 15 amino acids. CDR1 is SGHAT and CDR2 is FQNNGV in the germline V gene. The CDR3 DNA reads TGTGCCAGCAGCTTAAGACAGGGGGAAAATTCACCCCTCCACTTT. Protein sequence: CASSLRQGENSPLHF.

The chain carries TRBV6-1 and TRBJ2-1; possible D gene TRBD1, 5 bases. Between the trimmed V and J ends, which lost 7 bases and 8 bases, there was a span of 12 bases. The CDR3 length is 12 residues. Germline loops: CDR1 MNHNS, CDR2 SASEGT. Here the CDR3 DNA reads TGTGCCAGCATACCTGAAGGGGATGAGCAGTTCTTC. Its translation: CASIPEGDEQFF.

The CDR3 protein is CASSFIPEPNNEQFF. CDR3 DNA sequence: TGCGCCAGCAGCTTTATCCCCGAGCCAAACAATGAGCAGTTCTTC. V usage is TRBV5-1 and J usage is TRBJ2-1; D unclear. CDR3 size: 15 residues. CDR1 is SGHRS and CDR2 is YFSETQ in the germline V gene. Trimming took off 2 bases at V and 5 bases at J, with 14 bases between the two ends.

The J gene is TRBJ2-1, the V gene TRBV10-1, with 9 bases fitting TRBD2. V lost 2 bases and J lost 9; bases outside the gene matches: 8. Germline values: CDR1 WNHNN, CDR2 SYGVQD (reference sequence). The CDR3 is 15 amino acids. CDR3 nucleotide sequence: TGCGCCAGCAGTGAGGGTTCTAGCGGGGTAGTTGAGCAGTTCTTC. Its translation: CASSEGSSGVVEQFF.